Presented here are 2 T cell receptor beta chains from one specimen sequenced in a study of PD-1 blockade in classical Hodgkin lymphoma. Each patient experienced a relapse that followed autologous stem cell transplantation, and brentuximab vedotin exposure varied. Assay used: immunoSEQ multiplex PCR; TCRdb lists only in-frame clones, some missing. Here the sample spans fewer than 65,000 clones, 85% to 90% being singletons. The specimen was peripheral blood mononuclear cells (PBMCs), collected at baseline. The origin of the receptors is a human donor with classical Hodgkin lymphoma.

Written as DNA, the CDR3 is TGTGCCAGCAGTTTACGGGACAGAACTCAGCCCCAGCATTTT. Translating it yields CASSLRDRTQPQHF. The chain is built from TRBV27 and TRBJ1-5, with TRBD1 identical over 7 bases. Germline values: CDR1 MNHEY, CDR2 SMNVEV (reference sequence). V gave up 2 bases and J gave up 6 bases; unmatched junction bases: 4. The CDR3 runs 14 residues.

V usage is TRBV4-2 and J usage is TRBJ2-7, with 11 bases lining up with TRBD1. The trim removed 1 base at V and 6 bases at J, leaving 8 bases unmatched. Germline CDR1 reads LGHNA; CDR2 reads YNFKEQ. This CDR3 is built from 16 residues. This chain's CDR3 is CASSQGPGQGESEQYF. The CDR3, as DNA: TGTGCCAGCAGCCAAGGCCCGGGACAGGGGGAAAGCGAGCAGTACTTC.